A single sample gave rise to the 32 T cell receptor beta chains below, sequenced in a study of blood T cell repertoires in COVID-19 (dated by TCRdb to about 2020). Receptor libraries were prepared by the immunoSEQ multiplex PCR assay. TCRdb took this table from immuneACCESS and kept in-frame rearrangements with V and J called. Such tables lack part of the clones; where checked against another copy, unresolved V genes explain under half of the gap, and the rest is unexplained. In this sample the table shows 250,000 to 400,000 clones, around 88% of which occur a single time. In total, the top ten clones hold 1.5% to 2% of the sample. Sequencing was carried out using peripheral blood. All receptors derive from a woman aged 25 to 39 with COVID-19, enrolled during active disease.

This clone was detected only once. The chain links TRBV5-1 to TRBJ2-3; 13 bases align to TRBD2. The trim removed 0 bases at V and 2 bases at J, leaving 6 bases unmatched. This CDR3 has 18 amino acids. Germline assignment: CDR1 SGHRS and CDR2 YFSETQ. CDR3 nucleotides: TGCGCCAGCAGCTTGGCCGGGACTAGCGGGGCAACCACAGATACGCAGTATTTT. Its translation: CASSLAGTSGATTDTQYF.

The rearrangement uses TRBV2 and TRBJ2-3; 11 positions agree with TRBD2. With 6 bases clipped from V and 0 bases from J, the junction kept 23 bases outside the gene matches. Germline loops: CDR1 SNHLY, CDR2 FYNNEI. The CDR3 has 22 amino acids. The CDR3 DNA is TGTGCCAGCAGGGCACGCTTTACTAGCGGGGGTTTCCATTCCCAAAGCACAGATACGCAGTATTTT. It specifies CASRARFTSGGFHSQSTDTQYF.

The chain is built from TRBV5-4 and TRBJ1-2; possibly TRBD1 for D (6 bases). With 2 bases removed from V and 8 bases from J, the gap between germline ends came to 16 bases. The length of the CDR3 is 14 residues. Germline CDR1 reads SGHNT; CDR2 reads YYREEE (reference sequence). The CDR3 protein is CASSLSTGFEGYTF. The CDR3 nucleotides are TGTGCCAGCAGCTTAAGCACAGGGTTTGAGGGCTACACCTTC.

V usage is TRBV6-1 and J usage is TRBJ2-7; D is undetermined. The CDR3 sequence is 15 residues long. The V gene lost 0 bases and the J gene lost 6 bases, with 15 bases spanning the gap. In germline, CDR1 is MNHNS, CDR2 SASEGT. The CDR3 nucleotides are TGTGCCAGCAGTGAAGCGTGGCAGGCCTTAGGCGAGCAGTACTTC. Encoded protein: CASSEAWQALGEQYF.

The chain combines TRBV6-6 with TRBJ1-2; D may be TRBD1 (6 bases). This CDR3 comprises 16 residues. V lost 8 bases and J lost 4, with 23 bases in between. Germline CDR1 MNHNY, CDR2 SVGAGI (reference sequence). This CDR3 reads CASSYRGGGGPYGYTF. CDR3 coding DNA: TGTGCCAGCTCCTACCGGGGAGGGGGAGGCCCCTATGGCTACACCTTC.

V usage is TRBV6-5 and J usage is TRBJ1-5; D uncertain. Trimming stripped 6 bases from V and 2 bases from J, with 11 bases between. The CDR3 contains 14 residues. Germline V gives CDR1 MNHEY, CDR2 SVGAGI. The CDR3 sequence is CASSRGFRNQPQHF. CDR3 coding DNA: TGTGCCAGCAGCCGCGGGTTCCGCAATCAGCCCCAGCATTTT.

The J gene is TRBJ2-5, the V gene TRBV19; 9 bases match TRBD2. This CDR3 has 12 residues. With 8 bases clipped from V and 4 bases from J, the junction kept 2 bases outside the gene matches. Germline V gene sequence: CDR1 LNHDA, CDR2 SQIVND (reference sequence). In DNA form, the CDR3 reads TGTGCCAGTGGTAGCGGGGGAGAGACCCAGTACTTC. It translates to CASGSGGETQYF.

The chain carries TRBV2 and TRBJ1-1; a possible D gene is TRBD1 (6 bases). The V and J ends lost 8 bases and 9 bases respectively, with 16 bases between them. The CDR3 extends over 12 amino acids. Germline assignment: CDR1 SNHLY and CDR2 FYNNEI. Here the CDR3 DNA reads TGTGCCAGCCAAGACAGGCCGTCAAAAGCTTTCTTT. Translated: CASQDRPSKAFF. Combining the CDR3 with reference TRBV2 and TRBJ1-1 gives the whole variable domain EPEVTQTPSHQVTQMGQEVILRCVPISNHLYFYWYRQILGQKVEFLVSFYNNEISEKSEIFDDQFSVERPDGSNFTLKIRSTKLEDSAMYFCASQDRPSKAFFGQGTRLTVV.

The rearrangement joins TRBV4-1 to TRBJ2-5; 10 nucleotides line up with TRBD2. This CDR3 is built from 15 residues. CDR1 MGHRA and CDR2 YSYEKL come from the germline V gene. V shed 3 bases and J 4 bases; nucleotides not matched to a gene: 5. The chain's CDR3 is CASSHLAGGLETQYF. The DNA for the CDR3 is TGCGCCAGCAGCCACTTAGCGGGGGGTTTAGAGACCCAGTACTTC.

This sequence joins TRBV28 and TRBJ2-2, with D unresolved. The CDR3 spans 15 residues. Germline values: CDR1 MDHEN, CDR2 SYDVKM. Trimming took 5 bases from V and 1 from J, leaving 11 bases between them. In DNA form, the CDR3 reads TGTGCCAGCAGTCAAGGCCAGGTGAACACCGGGGAGCTGTTTTTT. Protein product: CASSQGQVNTGELFF. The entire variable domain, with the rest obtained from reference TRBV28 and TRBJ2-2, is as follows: DVKVTQSSRYLVKRTGEKVFLECVQDMDHENMFWYRQDPGLGLRLIYFSYDVKMKEKGDIPEGYSVSREKKERFSLILESASTNQTSMYLCASSQGQVNTGELFFGEGSRLTVL.

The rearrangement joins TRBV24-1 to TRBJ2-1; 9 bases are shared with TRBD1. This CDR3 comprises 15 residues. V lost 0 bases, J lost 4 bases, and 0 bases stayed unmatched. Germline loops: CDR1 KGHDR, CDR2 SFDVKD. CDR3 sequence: CATSDLGTGYNEQFF. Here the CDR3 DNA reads TGTGCCACCAGTGATTTGGGGACAGGGTACAATGAGCAGTTCTTC.

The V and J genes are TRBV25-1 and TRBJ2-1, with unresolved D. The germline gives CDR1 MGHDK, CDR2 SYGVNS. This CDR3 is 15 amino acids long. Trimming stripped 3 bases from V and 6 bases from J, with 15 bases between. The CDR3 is CASSDTGSQSNEQFF. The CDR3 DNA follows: TGTGCCAGCAGTGATACCGGGTCCCAAAGCAATGAGCAGTTCTTC. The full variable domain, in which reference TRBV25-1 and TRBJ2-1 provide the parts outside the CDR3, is EADIYQTPRYLVIGTGKKITLECSQTMGHDKMYWYQQDPGMELHLIHYSYGVNSTEKGDLSSESTVSRIRTEHFPLTLESARPSHTSQYLCASSDTGSQSNEQFFGPGTRLTVL.

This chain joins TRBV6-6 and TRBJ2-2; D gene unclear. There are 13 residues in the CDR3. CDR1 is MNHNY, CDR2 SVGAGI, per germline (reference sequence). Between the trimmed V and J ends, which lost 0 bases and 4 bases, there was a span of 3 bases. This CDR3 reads CASSYSFTGELFF. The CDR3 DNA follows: TGTGCCAGCAGTTACTCCTTCACCGGGGAGCTGTTTTTT.

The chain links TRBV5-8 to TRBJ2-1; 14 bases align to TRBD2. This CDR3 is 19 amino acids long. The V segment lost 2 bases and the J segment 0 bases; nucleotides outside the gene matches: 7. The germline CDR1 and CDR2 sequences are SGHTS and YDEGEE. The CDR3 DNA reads TGTGCCAGCAGCTTAAGTCGACTAGCGGGGGGGCCCTCCTACAATGAGCAGTTCTTC. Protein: CASSLSRLAGGPSYNEQFF.

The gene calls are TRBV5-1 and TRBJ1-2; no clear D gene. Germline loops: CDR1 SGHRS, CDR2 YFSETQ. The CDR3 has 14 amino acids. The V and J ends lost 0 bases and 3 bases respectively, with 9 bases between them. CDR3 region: CASSLVVGDYGYTF. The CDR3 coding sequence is TGCGCCAGCAGCTTGGTGGTCGGAGACTATGGCTACACCTTC. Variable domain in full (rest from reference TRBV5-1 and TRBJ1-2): KAGVTQTPRYLIKTRGQQVTLSCSPISGHRSVSWYQQTPGQGLQFLFEYFSETQRNKGNFPGRFSGRQFSNSRSEMNVSTLELGDSALYLCASSLVVGDYGYTFGSGTRLTVV.

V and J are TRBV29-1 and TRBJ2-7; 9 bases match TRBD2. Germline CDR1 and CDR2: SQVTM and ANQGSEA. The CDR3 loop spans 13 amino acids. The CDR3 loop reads CSVSGGTSYEQYF. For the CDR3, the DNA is TGCAGTGTAAGCGGGGGGACCTCCTACGAGCAGTACTTC.

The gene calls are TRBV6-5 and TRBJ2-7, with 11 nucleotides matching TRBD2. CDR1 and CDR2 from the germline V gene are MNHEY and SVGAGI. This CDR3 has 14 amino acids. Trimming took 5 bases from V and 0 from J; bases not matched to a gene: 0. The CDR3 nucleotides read TGTGCCAGCAGTCTAGCGGGGGGCTCCTACGAGCAGTACTTC. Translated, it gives CASSLAGGSYEQYF.

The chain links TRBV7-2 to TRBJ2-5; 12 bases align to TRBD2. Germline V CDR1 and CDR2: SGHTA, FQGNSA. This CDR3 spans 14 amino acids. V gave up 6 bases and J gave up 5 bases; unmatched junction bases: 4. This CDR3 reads CASSYGTSGETQYF. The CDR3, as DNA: TGTGCCAGCAGTTATGGGACTAGCGGGGAGACCCAGTACTTC.

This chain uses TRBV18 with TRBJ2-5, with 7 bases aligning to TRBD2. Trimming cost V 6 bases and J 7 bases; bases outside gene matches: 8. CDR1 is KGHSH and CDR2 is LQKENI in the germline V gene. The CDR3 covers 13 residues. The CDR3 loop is CASSSGGPVTQYF. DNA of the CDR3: TGTGCCAGCTCGTCGGGGGGTCCGGTGACCCAGTACTTC.

CDR3 residues: CASSLDRASQPQHF. The CDR3 DNA follows: TGTGCCAGCTCCCTCGACAGGGCCAGTCAGCCCCAGCATTTT. The chain links TRBV18 to TRBJ1-5; 7 nucleotides agree with TRBD1. The CDR3 length is 14 residues. Germline values: CDR1 KGHSH, CDR2 LQKENI. After removal of 6 bases from V and 6 bases from J, the junction contained 8 bases not matched to a gene.

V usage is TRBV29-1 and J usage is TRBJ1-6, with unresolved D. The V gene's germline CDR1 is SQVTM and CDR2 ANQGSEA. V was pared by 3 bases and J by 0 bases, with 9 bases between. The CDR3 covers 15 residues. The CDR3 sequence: CSVEGSCSYNSPLHF. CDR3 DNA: TGCAGCGTTGAGGGGAGTTGCTCCTATAATTCACCCCTCCACTTT.

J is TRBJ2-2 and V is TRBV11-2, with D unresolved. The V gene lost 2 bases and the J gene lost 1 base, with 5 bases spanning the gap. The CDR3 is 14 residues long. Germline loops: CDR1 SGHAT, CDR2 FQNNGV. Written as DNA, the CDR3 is TGTGCCAGCAGCTTAAGAGGGAACACCGGGGAGCTGTTTTTT. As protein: CASSLRGNTGELFF.

CDR3 amino acids: CASSYSLSSYEQYF. The CDR3 coding sequence is TGTGCCAGCAGTTACTCGCTCAGCTCCTACGAGCAGTACTTC. This chain joins TRBV6-2 or TRBV6-3 and TRBJ2-7, with D unclear. CDR3 size: 14 residues. V lost 0 bases to trimming and J lost 0 bases, with 6 bases between them. The V gene's germline CDR1 is MNHEY and CDR2 SVGEGT.

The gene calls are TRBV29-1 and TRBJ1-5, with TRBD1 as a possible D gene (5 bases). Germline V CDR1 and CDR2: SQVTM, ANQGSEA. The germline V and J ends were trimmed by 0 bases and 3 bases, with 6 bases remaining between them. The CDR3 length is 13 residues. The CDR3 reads CSVEEGVNQPQHF. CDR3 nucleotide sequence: TGCAGCGTTGAAGAAGGGGTCAATCAGCCCCAGCATTTT.

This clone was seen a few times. The CDR3 DNA reads as TGTGCCAGTACCGAGACACGTCCCACTGAAGCTTTCTTT. Its protein is CASTETRPTEAFF. This chain uses TRBV19 with TRBJ1-1; no definite D call. V gave up 7 bases and J gave up 4 bases, with 13 bases separating them. The germline V gene has CDR1 LNHDA and CDR2 SQIVND (reference sequence). The CDR3 has 13 amino acids.

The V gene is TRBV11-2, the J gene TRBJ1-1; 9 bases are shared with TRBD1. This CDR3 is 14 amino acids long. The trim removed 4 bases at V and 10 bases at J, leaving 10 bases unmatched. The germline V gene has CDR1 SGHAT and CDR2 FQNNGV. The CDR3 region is CASSYDRGDPRAFF. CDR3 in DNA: TGTGCCAGCAGCTATGACAGGGGGGACCCGCGAGCTTTCTTT.

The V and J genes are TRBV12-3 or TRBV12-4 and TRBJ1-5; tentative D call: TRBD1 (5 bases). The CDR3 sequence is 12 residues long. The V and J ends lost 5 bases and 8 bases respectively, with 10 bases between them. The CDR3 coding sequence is TGTGCCAGCAGTCCCACAGGCAAGCCCCAGCATTTT. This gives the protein CASSPTGKPQHF.

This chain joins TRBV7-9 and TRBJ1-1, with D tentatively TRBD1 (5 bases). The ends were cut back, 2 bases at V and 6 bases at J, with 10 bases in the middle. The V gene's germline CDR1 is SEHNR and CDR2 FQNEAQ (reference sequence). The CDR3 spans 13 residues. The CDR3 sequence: CASSLSGRAEAFF. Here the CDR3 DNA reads TGTGCCAGCAGCTTATCGGGCAGGGCTGAAGCTTTCTTT.

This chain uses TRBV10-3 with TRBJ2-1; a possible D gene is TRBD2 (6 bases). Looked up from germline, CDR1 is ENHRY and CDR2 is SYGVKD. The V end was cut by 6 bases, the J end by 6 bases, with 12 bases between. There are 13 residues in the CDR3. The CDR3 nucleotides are TGTGCCATCAGACAGCGGGTGGCCAATGAGCAGTTCTTC. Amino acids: CAIRQRVANEQFF.

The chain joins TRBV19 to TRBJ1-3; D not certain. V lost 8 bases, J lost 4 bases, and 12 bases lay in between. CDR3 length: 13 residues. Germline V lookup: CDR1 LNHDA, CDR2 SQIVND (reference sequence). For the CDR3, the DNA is TGTGCCAGTGCGGTAGGAGGGGGAAACACCATATATTTT. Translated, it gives CASAVGGGNTIYF.

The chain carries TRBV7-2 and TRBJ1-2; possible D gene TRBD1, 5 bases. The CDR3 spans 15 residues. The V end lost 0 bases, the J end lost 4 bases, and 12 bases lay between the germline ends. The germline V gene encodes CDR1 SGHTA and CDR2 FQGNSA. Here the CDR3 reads CASSLAQGAGYGYTF. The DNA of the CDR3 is TGTGCCAGCAGCTTAGCCCAGGGCGCTGGCTATGGCTACACCTTC.

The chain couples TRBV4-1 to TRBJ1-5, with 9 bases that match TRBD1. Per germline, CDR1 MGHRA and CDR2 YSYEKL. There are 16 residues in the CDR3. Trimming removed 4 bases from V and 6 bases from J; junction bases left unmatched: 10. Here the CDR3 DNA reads TGCGCCAGCAGCCTACTACAGGGGGCGGGAAGTCAGCCCCAGCATTTT. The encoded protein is CASSLLQGAGSQPQHF.